This T cell receptor (beta chain) was recovered during a study of shared clonotypes between healthy human individuals. This clone came up once. Donors were healthy HIV-negative adults without recently reported acute infections or vaccinations. There are 13 residues in the CDR3. The germline CDR1 and CDR2 sequences are LNHDA and SQIVND (reference sequence). V was cut by 7 bases and J by 6 bases, with 15 bases left in between. Only in-frame clones appear in the TCRdb table, and some are missing; sequencing was by immunoSEQ multiplex PCR. The sample has over 700,000 clones; 72% are singletons. Sequencing input: memory CD4+ T cells sorted from blood. Subset meaning: CD45RA-negative fraction. The TCR sequence derives from a woman in her 30s in good health. The chain uses TRBV19 and TRBJ1-1; the D gene is possibly TRBD1 (6 bases). CDR3 nucleotides: TGTGCCAGTATTACAACGGGGGGCCCTGAAGCTTTCTTT. It yields the protein CASITTGGPEAFF. The whole variable domain, remainder taken from reference TRBV19 and TRBJ1-1, is DGGITQSPKYLFRKEGQNVTLSCEQNLNHDAMYWYRQDPGQGLRLIYYSQIVNDFQKGDIAEGYSVSREKKESFPLTVTSAQKNPTAFYLCASITTGGPEAFFGQGTRLTVV.